Listed here are 8 T cell receptor beta chains from one sample, sequenced in a study of early T cells in non-severe SARS-CoV-2 infection. TCRdb reprocessed the 5' RACE reads via MiXCR and lists one record per CDR3 protein. The repertoire holds 85,000 to 100,000 distinct CDR3 sequences, with 16% as singletons. The sample was whole blood. These receptors were collected from an adult who was a healthcare worker with PCR-confirmed SARS-CoV-2 infection or an uninfected control (not recorded which).

This clonotype was seen repeatedly, ten times or more. The gene calls are TRBV28 and TRBJ2-7; a weak D match, TRBD2 (5 bases). Germline CDR1 MDHEN, CDR2 SYDVKM. This CDR3 is 15 amino acids long. V shed 2 bases and J shed 0 bases, with 11 bases lying between them. CDR3 nucleotide sequence: TGTGCCAGCAGTTTAGAGGGAGTTTCCTCCTACGAGCAGTACTTC. It codes for CASSLEGVSSYEQYF.

The CDR3 loop reads CASSVGFTEAFF. For the CDR3, the DNA is TGTGCCAGCAGCGTAGGGTTCACTGAAGCTTTCTTT. The chain recombines TRBV9 with TRBJ1-1; no clear D. The CDR3 runs to 12 residues. CDR1 and CDR2 from the germline V gene are SGDLS and YYNGEE. The V end was cut by 0 bases, the J end by 4 bases, with 4 bases between.

This clonotype was found a few times. This rearrangement joins TRBV14 to TRBJ2-1; unclear D gene. Germline V gene sequence: CDR1 SGHDN, CDR2 FVKESK. V dropped 3 bases and J dropped 4 bases, with 10 bases sitting between them. The CDR3 covers 14 residues. CDR3 bases: TGTGCCAGCAGCCAGTCCTGGGATTACAATGAGCAGTTCTTC. It yields the protein CASSQSWDYNEQFF.

This chain's CDR3 is CASRKASGGAGTDTQYF. In nucleotides, the CDR3 is TGTGCCAGCAGGAAAGCTAGCGGGGGGGCAGGCACAGATACGCAGTATTTT. The V gene is TRBV28, the J gene TRBJ2-3; 12 bases are shared with TRBD2. There are 17 residues in the CDR3. Germline V CDR1 and CDR2: MDHEN, SYDVKM. The V gene end was trimmed by 6 bases and the J gene end by 1 base; junction bases not matched to a gene: 8.

This clonotype came up a few times. The genes are TRBV28 and TRBJ1-6, with D tentatively TRBD1 (5 bases). The V and J ends lost 4 bases and 0 bases respectively, with 13 bases between them. Germline V gene data show CDR1 as MDHEN and CDR2 as SYDVKM. The CDR3 is made up of 17 amino acids. CDR3 sequence: CASSSRQTSSYNSPLHF. The CDR3 nucleotides are TGTGCCAGCAGTTCCCGACAGACAAGCTCCTATAATTCACCCCTCCACTTT.

This clonotype was seen many times. The J gene is TRBJ2-5, the V gene TRBV29-1; D ambiguous. The V gene's germline CDR1 is SQVTM and CDR2 ANQGSEA. Trimming shortened V by 0 bases and J by 8 bases, and 13 bases separated the two germline ends. This CDR3 spans 13 amino acids. CDR3 DNA: TGCAGCGTTGAAGATGTAGTCCCTTTCACCCAGTACTTC. This gives the protein CSVEDVVPFTQYF.

This clonotype was seen a handful of times. The chain couples TRBV18 to TRBJ2-7, with D unclear. The V end lost 2 bases, the J end lost 2 bases, and 7 bases lay between the germline ends. Germline V gene lookup returns CDR1 KGHSH and CDR2 LQKENI. The CDR3 is 13 amino acids. The CDR3 DNA reads as TGTGCCAGCTCACCAAGCCAGGCCTACGAGCAGTACTTC. Residues: CASSPSQAYEQYF. Drawing the rest from reference TRBV18 and TRBJ2-7, the complete variable domain is NAGVMQNPRHLVRRRGQEARLRCSPMKGHSHVYWYRQLPEEGLKFMVYLQKENIIDESGMPKERFSAEFPKEGPSILRIQQVVRGDSAAYFCASSPSQAYEQYFGPGTRLTVT.

This clonotype came up many times. The rearrangement links TRBV12-3 or TRBV12-4 to TRBJ1-1; 7 bases agree with TRBD1. This CDR3 has 16 residues. The ends lost 3 bases at V and 1 base at J; junction bases unmatched: 8. CDR3 in DNA: TGTGCCAGCAGTTTGGGGGTGAACAGGGGGAACACTGAAGCTTTCTTT. Protein product: CASSLGVNRGNTEAFF.